This T cell receptor beta chain was retrieved from a study of blood T cells in healthy people across ages. Study in general: Per two T cells, template switching captured roughly one barcoded beta molecule.

For this clonotype: The antigen remains unidentified.

Deletions cut 0 bases from V and 4 bases from J, with 9 bases between. The germline CDR1 and CDR2 sequences are DFQATT and SNEGSKA (reference sequence). The CDR3 totals 13 residues. It was with a sample-barcoded 5' primer and a J-beta primer mix that a second PCR of roughly 7 to 12 cycles was run. TCRdb passed the 5' RACE reads through MiXCR, listing each CDR3 protein once. The table has around 1,900,000 distinct CDR3 sequences, approximately 40% seen once. Study results and limitations: With unsorted PBMCs, a conclusive comparison of naive versus antigen-experienced cells was not possible. Long-lived donors carried more naive CD4+ cells and greater diversity than aged donors. In the absence of known donor CMV status, changes in expanded clonotypes were possibly confounded.

The rearrangement joins TRBV20-1 to TRBJ2-5; D gene ambiguous. Sequenced: blood. This receptor was obtained from a human donor in good health. The chain's CDR3 is CSARDHSRETQYF. Written as DNA, the CDR3 is TGCAGTGCTAGAGATCATAGCCGAGAGACCCAGTACTTC.